These 4 T cell receptor beta chains came from one sample sequenced in a study of Tregs in tolerant kidney transplant recipients (dated by TCRdb to about 2019). The library was obtained by the immunoSEQ multiplex PCR assay. TCRdb limited this immuneACCESS table to in-frame rearrangements with V and J called. A share of clones is missing; checked studies link under half to unresolved V genes, and the rest is unexplained. The sample's clone listing holds 25,000 to 40,000 clones. The ten largest clones take up less than 2% of the sample. The transplants used related donors along with nonmyeloablative bone marrow transplantation, and in the human trials mixed chimerism was transient. Source: CD4+ T cells from blood (PBMCs), taken 24 months after the transplant. These receptor sequences come from a human patient who received a combined kidney and bone marrow transplant. In transplant recipients, some T cells may be of donor rather than host origin.

As regards this clone: The read stops 3 residues short of the end of the CDR3; the missing end is completed from the germline J gene. The V gene is TRBV6-1, the J gene TRBJ2-5, with 11 positions matching TRBD2. Germline lookup yields CDR1 MNHNS and CDR2 SASEGT. The CDR3 extends over 17 amino acids. V lost 0 bases, J lost 5 bases, and 8 bases stayed unmatched. This CDR3 reads CASSEARTSGSGETQYF. Incomplete CDR3 DNA: TGTGCCAGCAGTGAAGCGCGCACTAGCGGGAGCGGGGAGACC.

On this clone: The CDR3 end is not reached by the read, which stops 3 residues before it; the germline J gene fills it in. The V gene is TRBV10-1, the J gene TRBJ2-5, with a possible D match to TRBD1 (5 bases). Germline V CDR1 and CDR2: WNHNN, SYGVQD (reference sequence). The CDR3 covers 13 residues. V was trimmed by 6 bases and J by 2 bases, leaving 10 bases between them. CDR3 loop: CASSQGGQETQYF. Incomplete CDR3 DNA: TGCGCCAGCAGCCAGGGTGGGCAAGAGACC.

For this clone: The read halts 3 residues ahead of the CDR3 end, with the missing end drawn from the germline J gene. The rearrangement uses TRBV20-1 and TRBJ2-2; the match to TRBD2 covers 12 bases. The CDR3 consists of 15 residues. Germline V gene sequence: CDR1 DFQATT, CDR2 SNEGSKA (reference sequence). V shed 4 bases and J 7 bases; nucleotides not matched to a gene: 7. The CDR3 protein is CSATSGRAEGGELFF. The part of the CDR3 DNA that was read is TGCAGTGCTACTAGCGGGAGGGCCGAGGGCGGGGAG.

As to this clone: The DNA ends 3 residues before the CDR3 does, and the rest of the CDR3 is filled in from the germline J gene. The rearrangement links TRBV20-1 to TRBJ2-7; 13 bases agree with TRBD2. V shed 6 bases and J 5 bases; nucleotides not matched to a gene: 7. Germline-derived CDR1 and CDR2 are DFQATT and SNEGSKA (reference sequence). The CDR3 extends over 14 amino acids. CDR3 DNA, as far as it was read: TGCAGTGCGAGCCTGGGACTAGCGGGAAACGAG. This translates into CSASLGLAGNE. The full CDR3 protein is CSASLGLAGNEQYF.